This is a list of T cell receptor beta chains from one sample in a study of T cell changes during pregnancy in multiple sclerosis. Produced via immunoSEQ multiplex PCR; TCRdb's table is partial and in-frame only. The repertoire has about 75,000 clones, about nine tenths of them found once; the top ten carry less than 0.45%. Specimen: CD4+ T cells from peripheral blood mononuclear cells, collected before pregnancy. The receptors come from a female donor with multiple sclerosis, enrolled in a pregnancy study. The conserved cysteine and the conserved F or W are not part of the CDR3 here. The order of the fields is clone size, V gene, J gene, CDR3 protein. Where a row states a size, it is once, few, many or the class of an expanded clone; other rows omit it.

>.|TRBV5-4|TRBJ2-1
ASSLGTSGSSYNEQF
>.|TRBV28|TRBJ1-3
ASRQGGSGNTIY
>.|TRBV14|TRBJ2-7
ASSQDHLITAGAYEQY
>.|TRBV4-1|TRBJ2-1
ASSQEWQGNSEQF
>.|TRBV10-3|TRBJ1-5
AISGDRDQPQH
>once|TRBV28|TRBJ1-4
ASGRAGGGVNEKLF
>.|TRBV6-4|TRBJ1-5
ASSAMDRGGLSNQPQH
>.|TRBV5-1|TRBJ2-3
ASSFQGVGDTQY
>.|TRBV9|TRBJ2-5
ASSVGTSKEETQY
>.|TRBV2|TRBJ2-7
ASSEQGYEQY
>.|TRBV19|TRBJ2-3
ASKRGTSFTDTQY
>few|TRBV18|TRBJ1-2
ASSRTGDYGYT
>few|TRBV27|TRBJ1-2
ASSYLRGAMSYGYT
>.|TRBV7-8|TRBJ1-1
ASSSQGALSTEAF
>.|TRBV11-1|TRBJ1-2
ASSTAGGQGNGYT
>.|TRBV5-1|TRBJ1-1
ASSLEKTSTEAF
>.|TRBV28|TRBJ2-5
ASKSQEETQY
>.|TRBV9|TRBJ2-2
ASSVVGGNTGELF
>once|TRBV4-1|TRBJ2-4
ASSQDRGGIGAKNIQY
>.|TRBV7-3|TRBJ2-3
ASSEAGGRDTQY
>.|TRBV6-4|TRBJ2-3
ASSAMGQSDTQY
>.|TRBV30|TRBJ1-1
AWSGTGRGTWWTEAF
>.|TRBV5-1|TRBJ1-5
ASSPDGDSNQPQH
>.|TRBV6-6|TRBJ2-1
ASTKSGESFYNEQF
>.|TRBV7-9|TRBJ2-3
ASSWGTVMEGDTQY
>few|TRBV28|TRBJ1-5
ASNTGDNQPQH
>.|TRBV5-6|TRBJ2-1
ASSLTRPNEQF
>.|TRBV7-3|TRBJ2-1
ASSPRGSSYNEQF
>once|TRBV9|TRBJ2-5
ASSVTGSETQY
>.|TRBV18|TRBJ2-7
ASSEGSFSYEQY
>.|TRBV6-6|TRBJ2-1
ASSPYGTSGRNEQF
>once|TRBV2|TRBJ2-2
ASSVSLAGGSGELF
>.|TRBV9|TRBJ2-7
ASSVAGGSSYEQY
>.|TRBV5-6|TRBJ1-4
ASSFPGQGAEKLF